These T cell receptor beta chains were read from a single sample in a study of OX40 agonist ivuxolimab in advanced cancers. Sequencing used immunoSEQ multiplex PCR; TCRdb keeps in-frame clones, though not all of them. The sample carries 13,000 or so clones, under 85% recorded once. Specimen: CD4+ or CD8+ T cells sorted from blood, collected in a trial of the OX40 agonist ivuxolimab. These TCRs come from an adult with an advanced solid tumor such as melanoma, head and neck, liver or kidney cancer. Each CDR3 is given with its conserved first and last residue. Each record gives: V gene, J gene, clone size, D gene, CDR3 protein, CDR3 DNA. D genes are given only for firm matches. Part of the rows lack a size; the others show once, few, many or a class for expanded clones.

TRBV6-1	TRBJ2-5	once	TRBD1	CASSGQGAEETQYF	TGTGCCAGCAGTGGGCAGGGGGCAGAAGAGACCCAGTACTTC
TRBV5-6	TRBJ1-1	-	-	CASSQDSPEAFF	TGTGCCAGCAGCCAGGACAGCCCTGAAGCTTTCTTT
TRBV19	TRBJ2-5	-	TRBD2	CASSPGLAEPQETQYF	TGTGCCAGTAGTCCCGGACTAGCGGAGCCGCAAGAGACCCAGTACTTC
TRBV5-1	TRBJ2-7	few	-	CASSLVGYEQYF	TGCGCCAGCAGCTTGGTGGGCTACGAGCAGTACTTC
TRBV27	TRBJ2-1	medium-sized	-	CASSFGGNYNEQFF	TGTGCCAGCAGTTTTGGGGGGAACTACAATGAGCAGTTCTTC
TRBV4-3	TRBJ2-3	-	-	CASSHDRDQSTDTQYF	TGCGCCAGCAGCCATGATAGGGACCAAAGCACAGATACGCAGTATTTT
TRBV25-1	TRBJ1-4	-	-	CASSEGGVVREKLFF	TGTGCCAGCAGTGAAGGGGGGGTAGTCCGGGAAAAACTGTTTTTT
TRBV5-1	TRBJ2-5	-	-	CASSLGPEYQETQYF	TGCGCCAGCAGCTTGGGGCCAGAGTACCAAGAGACCCAGTACTTC
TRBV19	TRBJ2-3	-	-	CASSIVRADTQYF	TGTGCCAGTAGTATAGTACGGGCAGATACGCAGTATTTT
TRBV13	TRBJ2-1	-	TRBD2	CASSPTDTLAGTSANNEQFF	TGTGCCAGCAGCCCCACCGATACCTTGGCCGGGACTAGCGCAAACAATGAGCAGTTCTTC
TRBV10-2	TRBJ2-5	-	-	CASSERGRWETQYF	TGCGCCAGCAGTGAAAGGGGACGGTGGGAGACCCAGTACTTC
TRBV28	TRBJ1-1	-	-	CASSPLWGRQLNTEAFF	TGTGCCAGCAGTCCTTTATGGGGGAGGCAGTTGAACACTGAAGCTTTCTTT
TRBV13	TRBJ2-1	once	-	CASSNLHRTAYNEQFF	TGTGCCAGCAGTAACCTTCACCGGACAGCCTACAATGAGCAGTTCTTC
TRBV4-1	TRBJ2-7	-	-	CASSQDQWRSSYEQYF	TGCGCCAGCAGCCAAGACCAATGGCGGAGCTCCTACGAGCAGTACTTC
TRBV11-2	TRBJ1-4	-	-	CASSLEWGGGEKLFF	TGTGCCAGCAGCTTAGAGTGGGGGGGCGGTGAAAAACTGTTTTTT
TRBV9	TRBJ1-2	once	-	CASSDRGNYGYTF	TGTGCCAGCAGCGATAGGGGAAACTATGGCTACACCTTC
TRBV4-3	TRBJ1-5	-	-	CASSQDLGRLSYSNQPQHF	TGCGCCAGCAGCCAAGATTTGGGACGCCTTTCGTATAGCAATCAGCCCCAGCATTTT
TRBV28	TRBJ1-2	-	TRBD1	CASSFPRQGNYGYTF	TGTGCCAGCAGTTTCCCGAGACAGGGTAACTATGGCTACACCTTC
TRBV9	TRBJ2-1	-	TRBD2	CASSASGGAYNEQFF	TGTGCCAGCAGCGCGAGCGGGGGGGCCTACAATGAGCAGTTCTTC
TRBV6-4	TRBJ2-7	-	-	CASSPSGLNEQYF	TGTGCCAGCAGTCCATCGGGTTTGAACGAGCAGTACTTC
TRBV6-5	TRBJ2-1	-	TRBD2	CASRGLAVNEQFF	TGTGCCAGCAGGGGACTAGCGGTCAATGAGCAGTTCTTC
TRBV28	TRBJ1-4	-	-	CASGSPRGAMNEKLFF	TGTGCCAGCGGGTCGCCGCGGGGAGCCATGAATGAAAAACTGTTTTTT
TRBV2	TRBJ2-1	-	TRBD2	CASSERERPNEQFF	TGTGCCAGCAGTGAGCGGGAGCGACCGAATGAGCAGTTCTTC
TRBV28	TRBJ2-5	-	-	CASSFRGKETQYF	TGTGCCAGCAGTTTTCGCGGGAAGGAGACCCAGTACTTC
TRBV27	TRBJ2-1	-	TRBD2	CASSFTSGNENEQFF	TGTGCCAGCAGTTTCACTAGCGGGAACGAAAATGAGCAGTTCTTC
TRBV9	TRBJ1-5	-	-	CASSVGGPNQPQHF	TGTGCCAGCAGCGTAGGTGGGCCCAATCAGCCCCAGCATTTT
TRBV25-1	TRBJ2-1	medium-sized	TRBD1	CASSGQGNEQFF	TGTGCCAGCAGTGGACAGGGTAATGAGCAGTTCTTC
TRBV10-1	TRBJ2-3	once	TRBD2	CASSGGLAGGTDTQYF	TGCGCCAGCAGTGGGGGACTAGCGGGAGGGACAGATACGCAGTATTTT
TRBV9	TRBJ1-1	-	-	CASSVGGEIFLNTEAFF	TGTGCCAGCAGCGTAGGTGGGGAGATTTTTTTGAACACTGAAGCTTTCTTT
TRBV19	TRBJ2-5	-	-	CASSIGPQETQYF	TGTGCCAGTAGTATAGGGCCCCAAGAGACCCAGTACTTC
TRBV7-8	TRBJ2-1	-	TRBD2	CASSFAGGASIEQFF	TGTGCCAGCAGCTTTGCGGGGGGGGCCAGCATTGAGCAGTTCTTC
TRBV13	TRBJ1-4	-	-	CASSDGTNEKLFF	TGTGCCAGCTCGGATGGAACTAATGAAAAACTGTTTTTT
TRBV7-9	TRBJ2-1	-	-	CASSSSLGSEQFF	TGTGCCAGCAGCTCCTCACTAGGGAGTGAGCAGTTCTTC
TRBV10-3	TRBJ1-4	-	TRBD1	CAISESQGKLFF	TGTGCCATCAGTGAGTCACAGGGGAAACTGTTTTTT
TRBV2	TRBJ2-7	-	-	CASSTFEQYF	TGTGCCAGCAGTACCTTTGAGCAGTACTTC
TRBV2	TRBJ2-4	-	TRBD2	CASSEDLWWEGVGDQNIQYF	TGTGCCAGCAGTGAAGACCTCTGGTGGGAGGGAGTGGGGGATCAAAACATTCAGTACTTC
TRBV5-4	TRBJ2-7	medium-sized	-	CASSLAGGEQYF	TGTGCCAGCAGCTTGGCTGGGGGCGAGCAGTACTTC
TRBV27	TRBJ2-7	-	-	CASNPHGGQLYEQYF	TGTGCCAGCAACCCTCATGGTGGTCAGCTCTACGAGCAGTACTTC
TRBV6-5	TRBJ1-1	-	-	CASSYSTVNTEAFF	TGTGCCAGCAGTTACTCGACCGTGAACACTGAAGCTTTCTTT
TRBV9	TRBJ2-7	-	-	CASSVWDDEGEQYF	TGTGCCAGCAGCGTGTGGGACGACGAAGGCGAGCAGTACTTC
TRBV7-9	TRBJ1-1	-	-	CASSQGNTEAFF	TGTGCCAGCAGCCAGGGGAACACTGAAGCTTTCTTT
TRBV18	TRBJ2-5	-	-	CASSKAEIQETQYF	TGTGCCAGCTCAAAGGCAGAGATTCAAGAGACCCAGTACTTC
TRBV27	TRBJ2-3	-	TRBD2	CASSLLAGVGTDTQYF	TGTGCCAGCAGTTTACTAGCGGGAGTCGGCACAGATACGCAGTATTTT
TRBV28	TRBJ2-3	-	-	CASSSTMTDTQYF	TGTGCCAGCAGTTCTACGATGACAGATACGCAGTATTTT